This TCR beta chain originates from a study of OX40 agonist ivuxolimab in advanced cancers. Study overall: The patients received agonistic anti-OX40 (CD134) antibody ivuxolimab.

This table comes from immunoSEQ multiplex PCR, and its TCRdb copy is limited to in-frame clones, with some not included. This table has about 58,000 clones, approximately 87% appearing once. Concerning this clone: As yet, its antigen is unknown.

Study observations and caveats: Some nonresponders likewise displayed low normalized T-cell clonal expansion. Clonal expansion was seen in CD4+ and CD8+ blood T cells by week 6 at 0.1 to 3.0 mg/kg. Mean expanded clone counts were higher in CD8+ than CD4+ T cells.

The sequence was obtained from an adult with an advanced solid tumor such as melanoma, head and neck, liver or kidney cancer. The sequences come from CD4+ or CD8+ T cells sorted from blood, collected in a trial of the OX40 agonist ivuxolimab.

DNA of the CDR3: TGTGCCAGCAGCTTAGAACAGAACACTGAAGCTTTCTTT. Its translation: CASSLEQNTEAFF. The chain joins TRBV7-3 to TRBJ1-1; D ambiguous. CDR1 is SGHTA and CDR2 is FQGTGA in the germline V gene. CDR3 length: 13 amino acids. The V end was cut by 2 bases, the J end by 1 base, with 5 bases between.